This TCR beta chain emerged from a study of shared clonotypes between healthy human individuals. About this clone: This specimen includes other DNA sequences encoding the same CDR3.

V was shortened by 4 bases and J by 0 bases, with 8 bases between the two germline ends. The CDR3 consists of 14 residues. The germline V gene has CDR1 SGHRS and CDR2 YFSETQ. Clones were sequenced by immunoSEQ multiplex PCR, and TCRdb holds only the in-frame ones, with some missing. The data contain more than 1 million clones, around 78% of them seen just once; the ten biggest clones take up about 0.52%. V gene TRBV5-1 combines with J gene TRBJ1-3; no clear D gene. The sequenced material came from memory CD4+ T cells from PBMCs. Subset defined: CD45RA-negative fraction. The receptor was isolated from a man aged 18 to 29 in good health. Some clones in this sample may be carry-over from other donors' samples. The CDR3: CASSPDPSGNTIYF. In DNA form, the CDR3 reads TGCGCCAGCAGCCCCGACCCCTCTGGAAACACCATATATTTT. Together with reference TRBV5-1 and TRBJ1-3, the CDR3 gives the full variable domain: KAGVTQTPRYLIKTRGQQVTLSCSPISGHRSVSWYQQTPGQGLQFLFEYFSETQRNKGNFPGRFSGRQFSNSRSEMNVSTLELGDSALYLCASSPDPSGNTIYFGEGSWLTVV.